The clone carrying this T cell receptor (beta chain) has ten or more counts. This sample's TCRbeta library carried unique molecular identifier barcodes. MiXCR was run by TCRdb on the PCR reads, yielding one entry per CDR3 protein. Of a few hundred thousand distinct CDR3 sequences listed, about 9.5% are singletons. V lost 4 bases and J lost 4, with 20 bases in between. The CDR3 is 17 amino acids. Germline-derived CDR1 and CDR2 are MNHEY and SMNVEV (reference sequence). The sample comes from a study of T-cell reconstitution after alpha-beta-depleted transplantation in children. The receptor was isolated from a human donor who donated a stem cell graft to a child with acute lymphoblastic leukemia. The J gene is TRBJ1-5, the V gene TRBV27; D ambiguous. The sequenced sample was PBMCs from the stem cell graft donor, obtained from the stem cell graft. The CDR3 sequence is CASSSLLGNRLNQPQHF. The CDR3 bases are TGTGCCAGCAGTTCTCTTCTGGGGAACAGATTAAATCAGCCCCAGCATTTT.